This paragraph covers one T cell receptor (beta chain) sequence. The germline V gene encodes CDR1 SGHKS and CDR2 YYEKEE (reference sequence). With V trimmed by 0 bases and J by 7 bases, 8 bases remained unmatched. The CDR3 is 15 residues long. Enrollment of patients from Seattle took place during active infection, with longitudinal follow-up. In the source study's methods: The assay estimated nucleated cells by amplifying reference gene primers. TCRdb's table, derived via immunoSEQ multiplex PCR, lists solely in-frame clones and lacks some. Clone size and V and J calls were adopted from that table, with D and trimming inferred from the DNA. The sample has approximately 330,000 clones; approximately 88% are singletons. This sample was taken from a study of blood T cell repertoires in COVID-19. Study-wide background: T cells, B-cell-depleted T cells, or PBMCs supplied cDNA or gDNA.

The chain recombines TRBV5-5 with TRBJ1-2; 8 positions agree with TRBD1. This TCR was sampled from a man under 40 with COVID-19, enrolled during active disease. Input material: peripheral blood. DNA for the CDR3: TGTGCCAGCAGCTTGGCAGGGGGCGAGTTCTCTGGCTACACCTTC. Protein: CASSLAGGEFSGYTF.